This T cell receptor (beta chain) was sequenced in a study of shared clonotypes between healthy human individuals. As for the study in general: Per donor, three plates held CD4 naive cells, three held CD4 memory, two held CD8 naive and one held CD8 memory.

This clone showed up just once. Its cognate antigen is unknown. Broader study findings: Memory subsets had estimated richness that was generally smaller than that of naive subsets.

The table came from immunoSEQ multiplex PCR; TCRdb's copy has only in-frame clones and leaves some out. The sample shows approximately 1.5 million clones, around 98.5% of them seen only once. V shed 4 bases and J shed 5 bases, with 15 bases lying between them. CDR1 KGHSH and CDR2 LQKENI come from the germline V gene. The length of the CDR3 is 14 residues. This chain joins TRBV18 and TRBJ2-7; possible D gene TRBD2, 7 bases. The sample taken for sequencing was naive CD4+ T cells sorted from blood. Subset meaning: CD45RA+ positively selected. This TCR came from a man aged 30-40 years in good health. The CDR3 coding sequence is TGTGCCAGCTCACAGCCCGGGGGGCAACACGAGCAGTACTTC. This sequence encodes CASSQPGGQHEQYF. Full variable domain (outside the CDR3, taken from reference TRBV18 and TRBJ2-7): NAGVMQNPRHLVRRRGQEARLRCSPMKGHSHVYWYRQLPEEGLKFMVYLQKENIIDESGMPKERFSAEFPKEGPSILRIQQVVRGDSAAYFCASSQPGGQHEQYFGPGTRLTVT.